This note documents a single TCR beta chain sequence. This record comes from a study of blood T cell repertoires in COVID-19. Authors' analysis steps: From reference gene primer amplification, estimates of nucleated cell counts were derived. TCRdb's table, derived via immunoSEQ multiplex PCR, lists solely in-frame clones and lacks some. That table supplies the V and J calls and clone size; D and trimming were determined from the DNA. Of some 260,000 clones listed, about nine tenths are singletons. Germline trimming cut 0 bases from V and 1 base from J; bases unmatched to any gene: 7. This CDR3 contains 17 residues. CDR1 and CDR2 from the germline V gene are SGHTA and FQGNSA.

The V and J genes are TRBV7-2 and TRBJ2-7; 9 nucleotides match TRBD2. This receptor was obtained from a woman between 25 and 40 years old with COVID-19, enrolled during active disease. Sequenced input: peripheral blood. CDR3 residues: CASSLAPRGGISYEQYF. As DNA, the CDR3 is TGTGCCAGCAGCTTAGCCCCGCGGGGGGGCATTTCCTACGAGCAGTACTTC.